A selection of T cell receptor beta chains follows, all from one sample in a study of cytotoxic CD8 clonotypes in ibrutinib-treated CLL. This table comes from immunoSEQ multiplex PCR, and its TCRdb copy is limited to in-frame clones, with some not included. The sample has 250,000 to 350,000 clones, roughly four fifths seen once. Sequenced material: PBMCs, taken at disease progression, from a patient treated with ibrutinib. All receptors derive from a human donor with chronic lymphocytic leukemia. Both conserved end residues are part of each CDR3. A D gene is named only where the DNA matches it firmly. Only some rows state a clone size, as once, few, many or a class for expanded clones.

CDR3: CASSGDRITDTQYF
DNA: TGTGCCAGCAGCGGGGACAGGATCACAGATACGCAGTATTTT
V: TRBV9
size: -
J: TRBJ2-3
D: TRBD1
length: 14

CDR3: CASSLGQGQHF
DNA: TGTGCCAGCAGTCTCGGACAGGGCCAGCACTTC
V: TRBV28
size: -
J: TRBJ2-7
D: TRBD1
length: 11

CDR3: CASAVGHRAEETQYF
DNA: TGTGCCAGCGCTGTGGGACACAGGGCCGAAGAGACCCAGTACTTC
V: TRBV5-8
size: -
J: TRBJ2-5
D: -
length: 15

CDR3: CASSLARTGLSGNTIYF
DNA: TGTGCCAGCAGCTTAGCGAGGACAGGGTTGTCGGGAAACACCATATATTTT
V: TRBV7-8
size: -
J: TRBJ1-3
D: TRBD1
length: 17

CDR3: CASSREGPTVPGELFF
DNA: TGTGCCAGTAGCCGCGAGGGACCGACAGTCCCCGGGGAGCTGTTTTTT
V: TRBV19
size: -
J: TRBJ2-2
D: -
length: 16

CDR3: CASSDPAGGRGEQFF
DNA: TGTGCCAGCAGTGACCCAGCGGGGGGTCGGGGTGAGCAGTTCTTC
V: TRBV25-1
size: -
J: TRBJ2-1
D: TRBD2
length: 15

CDR3: CASSFWDSTDTQYF
DNA: TGCGCCAGCAGCTTCTGGGACAGCACAGATACGCAGTATTTT
V: TRBV5-1
size: -
J: TRBJ2-3
D: -
length: 14

CDR3: CASSQGTGAVNYGYTF
DNA: TGCGCCAGCAGCCAAGGGACGGGGGCTGTAAACTATGGCTACACCTTC
V: TRBV4-1
size: -
J: TRBJ1-2
D: -
length: 16

CDR3: CASSLVGVNTGELFF
DNA: TGTGCCAGCAGCTTAGTAGGGGTGAACACCGGGGAGCTGTTTTTT
V: TRBV7-6
size: -
J: TRBJ2-2
D: -
length: 15

CDR3: CASSQTLSGRTYEQYF
DNA: TGCGCCAGCAGCCAGACCTTGAGCGGAAGGACCTACGAGCAGTACTTC
V: TRBV4-1
size: -
J: TRBJ2-7
D: -
length: 16

CDR3: CSVRRRDSYEQYF
DNA: TGCAGCGTCAGGAGAAGGGACTCCTACGAGCAGTACTTC
V: TRBV29-1
size: -
J: TRBJ2-7
D: -
length: 13

CDR3: CASSRDRRYNEQFF
DNA: TGCGCCAGCAGTCGGGACAGGCGATACAATGAGCAGTTCTTC
V: TRBV5-1
size: -
J: TRBJ2-1
D: TRBD1
length: 14

CDR3: CATSNDGGFLGYTF
DNA: TGTGCCACCAGCAACGACGGGGGGTTCCTGGGCTACACCTTC
V: TRBV15
size: -
J: TRBJ1-2
D: -
length: 14

CDR3: CASSLRAPGETQYF
DNA: TGTGCCAGCAGCTTAAGAGCCCCGGGGGAGACCCAGTACTTC
V: TRBV7-3
size: -
J: TRBJ2-5
D: -
length: 14

CDR3: CASTPRTSGRANAYNEQFF
DNA: TGTGCCAGTACTCCTAGGACTAGCGGGAGGGCTAACGCCTACAATGAGCAGTTCTTC
V: TRBV19
size: -
J: TRBJ2-1
D: TRBD2
length: 19

CDR3: CASGFKGGNTEAFF
DNA: TGTGCTAGTGGTTTCAAAGGGGGGAACACTGAAGCTTTCTTT
V: TRBV12-5
size: -
J: TRBJ1-1
D: -
length: 14

CDR3: CASSRGQGNHYEQYF
DNA: TGCGCCAGCAGCCGGGGACAGGGTAACCACTACGAGCAGTACTTC
V: TRBV4-1
size: -
J: TRBJ2-7
D: TRBD1
length: 15

CDR3: CAIRSTGTNTEAFF
DNA: TGTGCCATCAGATCGACAGGCACGAACACTGAAGCTTTCTTT
V: TRBV10-3
size: -
J: TRBJ1-1
D: -
length: 14

CDR3: CASSQERENSPLHF
DNA: TGCGCCAGCAGCCAAGAACGGGAAAATTCACCCCTCCACTTT
V: TRBV4-3
size: -
J: TRBJ1-6
D: -
length: 14

CDR3: CAIRSDRITDTQYF
DNA: TGTGCCATCAGATCGGACAGGATCACAGATACGCAGTATTTT
V: TRBV10-3
size: few
J: TRBJ2-3
D: TRBD1
length: 14

CDR3: CASRPPQGTSYEQYF
DNA: TGTGCCAGCAGGCCACCCCAGGGGACCTCCTACGAGCAGTACTTC
V: TRBV7-9
size: -
J: TRBJ2-7
D: -
length: 15

CDR3: CASSLASQGDQPQHF
DNA: TGTGCCAGCAGCTTGGCTTCTCAGGGAGATCAGCCCCAGCATTTT
V: TRBV5-6
size: -
J: TRBJ1-5
D: -
length: 15

CDR3: CASSLGQGGGNTIYF
DNA: TGTGCCAGCAGTCTCGGACAGGGTGGTGGAAACACCATATATTTT
V: TRBV28
size: few
J: TRBJ1-3
D: TRBD1
length: 15

CDR3: CASSHIGLAGVTGELFF
DNA: TGTGCCAGTAGCCACATAGGACTAGCGGGAGTCACCGGGGAGCTGTTTTTT
V: TRBV19
size: -
J: TRBJ2-2
D: TRBD2
length: 17

CDR3: CASSILPARGYGYTF
DNA: TGTGCCAGTAGTATACTTCCGGCCAGGGGCTATGGCTACACCTTC
V: TRBV19
size: -
J: TRBJ1-2
D: -
length: 15

CDR3: CASSLGGGGGPYEQYF
DNA: TGTGCCAGCAGCTTAGGAGGGGGCGGGGGACCCTACGAGCAGTACTTC
V: TRBV7-9
size: -
J: TRBJ2-7
D: -
length: 16

CDR3: CASSVAAAEQFF
DNA: TGTGCCAGCAGCGTAGCTGCGGCAGAGCAGTTCTTC
V: TRBV9
size: -
J: TRBJ2-1
D: -
length: 12

CDR3: CASSTRTGTGNEKLFF
DNA: TGTGCCAGTAGTACCCGTACCGGGACAGGGAATGAAAAACTGTTTTTT
V: TRBV19
size: -
J: TRBJ1-4
D: TRBD1
length: 16

CDR3: CASSQLGLAPPVRSTDTQYF
DNA: TGCGCCAGCAGCCAACTCGGACTAGCCCCACCTGTCCGGAGCACAGATACGCAGTATTTT
V: TRBV4-1
size: -
J: TRBJ2-3
D: TRBD2
length: 20

CDR3: CASSDPSGNTDTQYF
DNA: TGTGCCAGCAGTGATCCTAGCGGAAACACAGATACGCAGTATTTT
V: TRBV25-1
size: few
J: TRBJ2-3
D: TRBD2
length: 15

CDR3: CSASSGGGGNQPQHF
DNA: TGCAGCGCCTCCTCAGGGGGCGGGGGCAATCAGCCCCAGCATTTT
V: TRBV29-1
size: -
J: TRBJ1-5
D: TRBD1
length: 15

CDR3: CASSSHPRSEQYF
DNA: TGTGCCAGCAGCTCCCACCCCCGCTCCGAGCAGTACTTC
V: TRBV7-3
size: -
J: TRBJ2-7
D: -
length: 13

CDR3: CASSLGGGEEQFF
DNA: TGCGCCAGCAGCTTGGGGGGCGGGGAAGAGCAGTTCTTC
V: TRBV5-1
size: -
J: TRBJ2-1
D: -
length: 13

CDR3: CASSASGSTDTQYF
DNA: TGTGCCAGCAGCGCGAGCGGGAGTACAGATACGCAGTATTTT
V: TRBV7-9
size: -
J: TRBJ2-3
D: TRBD2
length: 14

CDR3: CASRYRGHYNEQFF
DNA: TGTGCCAGCAGGTACAGGGGGCATTACAATGAGCAGTTCTTC
V: TRBV28
size: -
J: TRBJ2-1
D: TRBD1
length: 14

CDR3: CASSPTGRGYGYTF
DNA: TGTGCCAGCAGTCCGACCGGGAGGGGATATGGCTACACCTTC
V: TRBV5-4
size: -
J: TRBJ1-2
D: -
length: 14